The T cell receptor beta chain under discussion was sequenced for a study of shared clonotypes between healthy human individuals (dated by TCRdb to about 2020). In terms of the full investigation: A couple of women and a few men aged 18 to 49 years were included in the cohort. To estimate repertoire size and how much clonotypes are shared between individuals, the study performed deep sequencing of blood TCR repertoires from five healthy adults. To increase sequencing depth and limit assay-specific biases, different laboratories used diverse techniques to prepare libraries and sequence TCR repertoires. Per donor, leukapheresis produced somewhere between about 0.9 and 9 billion PBMCs.

Broader findings and caveats from the paper: Based on pairwise subsampling, the degree of clonotype sharing among donors was expected to be affected by sequencing depth. The genetic and exposure-history diversity represented was limited by the small number of donors. Sampling was limited to blood, and TCR repertoires in tissue likely differ from TCR repertoires in blood.

The germline V gene supplies CDR1 SQVTM and CDR2 ANQGSEA. The CDR3 has 12 amino acids, counting the end cysteine and phenylalanine. Here the CDR3 DNA is all that survives: 36 bases in frame from base 1. The trim is 6 bases for V and 6 bases for J, with a gap of 15 bases between the germline ends. Using the deep immunoSEQ assay, TCR CDR3 regions were amplified from genomic DNA by multiplex PCR. Genomic DNA extracted from each cell subset was distributed evenly over all wells of several immunoSEQ 96-well plates, and each plate served as one replicate. For unsorted PBMC, approximately 310 ng genomic DNA, equal to roughly 33,000 T cell genomes, was loaded into each replicate PCR. Unsorted PBMC genomic DNA was sequenced across ten immunoSEQ deep assay plates. The purified libraries were quantified using a Qubit 3.0 fluorometer, sized with a Bioanalyzer 2100, and then quantified again using the KAPA Library Quantification kit. Each immunoSEQ 96-well plate was sequenced on its own single-read 150-cycle Illumina NextSeq 550 flow cell. Regarding the original processing steps: Because the immunoSEQ output included only junctional sequences and no quality scores, the filtering could not be the same as the filtering used for full-length reads. Sequences were annotated with PyIR, a Python wrapper for IgBLAST v1.9, and V/J genes and CDR3 were assigned using IMGT germline references. Reads were filtered out if the reads had weak V/J assignments (E-value above 1e-6), no CDR3, stop codons, out-of-frame junctions, or ambiguous translated residues. V3J clonotypes were defined as sequences sharing an identical inferred V gene, J gene, and CDR3 amino acid sequence. The percentage overlap between two repertoires was calculated by dividing the number of shared unique clonotypes by the size of the smaller repertoire. Repertoire richness was assessed with RTK rarefaction, the Chao1 estimator, and Recon v2.1 estimates of unobserved clonotypes. TCRdb obtained this table from immuneACCESS and retained in-frame rearrangements with V and J assigned. These tables miss some clones; where compared with another copy, unresolved V genes account for less than half of the shortfall, and the remainder is unexplained. Clonal size and the V and J genes are those of that table, whereas D and trimming came from the DNA. The sample profile shows about half a million clones; around 73% of them were found once. About 12% of the sample is in the top ten clones.

The donors were healthy, HIV-negative adults who had no recently reported acute infections or vaccinations. All donors were Caucasian adults living in Nashville, Tennessee, USA. For unsorted samples, 100 million or so PBMCs were counted, and genomic DNA was extracted using the QIAamp DNA Blood Mini kit. After blood collection by leukapheresis, PBMCs were isolated using Ficoll-Histopaque density gradient centrifugation and then cryopreserved in the vapor phase of liquid nitrogen. A remark on this clone: Its cognate antigen has yet to be identified. No much larger clonotype is one base removed from it; base qualities were not supplied.

The source is a woman aged 40-49 years in good health. Some clones in this sample may be carry-over from other donors' samples. The V and J genes are TRBV29-1 and TRBJ2-7, with an unclear D gene assignment. The sequenced material came from PBMCs. The DNA sequence is given as TGCAGCGTCGCTCTAGGGTGGGGCGAGCAGTACTTC. Translated, this is CSVALGWGEQYF.